This TCR beta chain came from a study of OX40 agonist ivuxolimab in advanced cancers. Study information: Partial response was recorded in three patients: one hepatocellular carcinoma and two cutaneous melanoma cases.

Some clones are missing from TCRdb's copy, which holds only in-frame ones; the method was immunoSEQ multiplex PCR. The sample lists fewer than 90,000 clones; 89% were seen once. As regards this clone: Antigen: not known.

Study findings and constraints: More expanded clones were found, on average, in CD8+ than in CD4+ T cells. Some patients without response likewise showed low normalized clonal expansion. Among expanded peripheral T cells, antigen specificity went undetermined.

There are 16 residues in the CDR3. Germline loops: CDR1 SGHTS, CDR2 YDEGEE. J lost 0 bases, V lost 4 bases, and 5 bases had no gene match. This specimen consisted of CD4+ or CD8+ T cells sorted from blood, obtained in a trial of the OX40 agonist ivuxolimab. The receptor's source is an adult with an advanced solid tumor such as melanoma, head and neck, liver or kidney cancer. The V gene is TRBV5-8, the J gene TRBJ2-3; TRBD1 agrees at 10 bases. The CDR3 DNA reads TGTGCCAGCAGCCGGGACAGGGGATCTAGCACAGATACGCAGTATTTT. Its translation is CASSRDRGSSTDTQYF.